This entry is about one T cell receptor (beta chain). Its antigen is not identified. PCR was performed using 60 Vbeta and 13 Jbeta primers. Using immunoSEQ multiplex PCR, the repertoire was profiled, and TCRdb retains in-frame clones only, with some absent. This table holds some 110,000 clones, roughly 69% found once. Germline values: CDR1 SEHNR, CDR2 FQNEAQ (reference sequence). Trimming at V came to 5 bases and at J to 3 bases, leaving 10 bases not matched to a gene. The CDR3 is 16 residues long. The entry originates in a study of cytomegalovirus exposure and HLA in healthy donors. Study in general: Across 350 to 500 genotyped donors, 81% landed in the Caucasian-associated ancestry cluster. Findings and limits, study-wide: Immune exposure information available was restricted to CMV serostatus. Accurate predictions that matched the HLA-A and HLA-B alleles of most subjects were reportedly made from TCR beta sequences. Relative to the roughly 690-donor mean, N-insertions were reportedly fewer in an Asian-associated ancestry cluster in a later analysis.

This TCR was sampled from a woman aged 25 to 39 in good health and CMV-seronegative. The V call is TRBV7-9, the J call TRBJ1-3; 7 positions agree with TRBD1. Sequencing was performed on PBMCs. The CDR3 is CASSAGQPGFGNTIYF. The CDR3 DNA sequence: TGTGCCAGCAGCGCGGGACAGCCGGGCTTTGGAAACACCATATATTTT.